This entry lists 30 T cell receptor beta chains sequenced from one sample in a study of blood T cell repertoires in COVID-19. Libraries were prepared by immunoSEQ multiplex PCR; TCRdb keeps only in-frame clonotypes and omits some of them. The sample holds a few hundred thousand clones; over 75% are singletons and the top ten take about 4%. Sequencing was performed on PBMCs or T cells enriched from blood (not recorded which). The source is a man younger than 40 who had recovered from COVID-19.

This chain joins TRBV6-5 and TRBJ2-7; TRBD1 matches at 8 bases. Trimming removed 4 bases from V and 7 bases from J; junction bases left unmatched: 15. In germline, CDR1 is MNHEY, CDR2 SVGAGI. The length of the CDR3 is 16 residues. This CDR3 is CASSFRPGQARGEQYF. Here the CDR3 DNA reads TGTGCCAGCAGTTTTCGTCCGGGACAGGCGCGTGGGGAGCAGTACTTC.

J is TRBJ1-1 and V is TRBV7-9; D perhaps matches TRBD1 (6 bases). V lost 10 bases and J 1 base, leaving 16 bases between the germline ends. Germline CDR1 reads SEHNR; CDR2 reads FQNEAQ (reference sequence). The CDR3 length is 14 residues. The chain's CDR3 is CATLPYRENTEAFF. The CDR3 region has the DNA TGTGCCACTTTACCGTACAGGGAGAACACTGAAGCTTTCTTT.

The gene calls are TRBV4-1 and TRBJ1-2; TRBD1 aligns across 12 bases. Per the germline V gene, CDR1 is MGHRA and CDR2 is YSYEKL. The CDR3 has 15 amino acids. The J segment lost 7 bases and the V segment lost 3 bases, leaving 6 bases of the junction unmatched. The CDR3 DNA is TGCGCCAGCAGCCATCCGGGACAGGGGGCGATTGGCTACACCTTC. This gives the protein CASSHPGQGAIGYTF.

This rearrangement joins TRBV11-3 to TRBJ2-7; 8 nucleotides agree with TRBD2. The CDR3 runs to 14 residues. Per the germline V gene, CDR1 is SGHNT and CDR2 is YENEEA. V trimming: 9 bases; J trimming: 4 bases; junction bases outside the gene matches: 11. The CDR3 DNA follows: TGTGCCAGTGGGGTGGTTAGCGGGACATACGAGCAGTACTTC. Protein: CASGVVSGTYEQYF.

The rearrangement uses TRBV7-2 and TRBJ1-4, with TRBD1 identical over 10 bases. Per the germline V gene, CDR1 is SGHTA and CDR2 is FQGNSA. J was trimmed by 7 bases and V by 4 bases; bases with no gene match: 6. This CDR3 comprises 15 residues. The CDR3 nucleotides read TGTGCCAGCAGCTCCCCGACAGGGGGCTCTGAAAAACTGTTTTTT. Translation: CASSSPTGGSEKLFF.

On this clone: At the DNA level, this CDR3 is encoded by other sequences in the same sample as well. For the CDR3, the DNA is TGTGCCAGCTCACCGGGACAGCCCACTGAAGCTTTCTTT. It is translated as CASSPGQPTEAFF. This chain uses TRBV18 with TRBJ1-1; 7 bases fit TRBD1. CDR1 and CDR2 (germline): KGHSH, LQKENI. The V and J ends lost 3 bases and 4 bases, in that order; junction bases with no gene match: 2. The CDR3 sequence is 13 residues long.

V usage is TRBV3-1 (or the pseudogene TRBV3-2) and J usage is TRBJ2-7; TRBD1 agrees at 10 bases. Germline V gene sequence: CDR1 LGHDT, CDR2 YNNKEL (reference sequence). CDR3 length: 17 amino acids. Unmatched junction bases numbered 13, after V lost 4 bases and J lost 4 bases. CDR3: CASSRDRGSIYVYEQYF. CDR3 DNA: TGTGCCAGCAGCCGGGACAGGGGCTCCATTTACGTATACGAGCAGTACTTC.

The V gene is TRBV2, the J gene TRBJ2-3; 7 bases are a match to TRBD2. With V trimmed by 4 bases and J by 6 bases, 4 bases remained unmatched. The germline gives CDR1 SNHLY, CDR2 FYNNEI. The CDR3 has 13 amino acids. The CDR3 bases are TGTGCCAGCAGTGGGCGGGAGACCGATACGCAGTATTTT. Its protein is CASSGRETDTQYF.

This clone was recorded only once. This chain uses TRBV7-2 with TRBJ2-1, with D perhaps TRBD2 (5 bases). CDR1 and CDR2 from the germline V gene are SGHTA and FQGNSA. Trimming cost V 3 bases and J 2 bases, with 20 bases left between them. The CDR3 loop spans 18 amino acids. The CDR3 loop is CASSFGFWRQLTYNEQFF. In DNA, the CDR3 is TGTGCCAGCAGCTTTGGATTTTGGAGGCAACTTACCTACAATGAGCAGTTCTTC.

V usage is TRBV7-9 and J usage is TRBJ1-4, with 11 bases identical to TRBD1. Germline lookup yields CDR1 SEHNR and CDR2 FQNEAQ (reference sequence). J was trimmed by 8 bases and V by 5 bases; bases with no gene match: 4. CDR3 size: 14 residues. The CDR3 loop is CASSGGTGGEKLFF. The CDR3 coding sequence is TGTGCCAGCAGCGGTGGGACAGGGGGGGAAAAACTGTTTTTT.

The chain employs TRBV19 and TRBJ2-3; D possibly corresponds to TRBD2 (5 bases). This CDR3 is built from 15 residues. Trimming took 1 base from V and 5 from J, leaving 13 bases between them. CDR1 and CDR2 (germline): LNHDA, SQIVND (reference sequence). CDR3 coding DNA: TGTGCCAGTAGTATAGTCCCGGGGATGGGAGATACGCAGTATTTT. This codes for CASSIVPGMGDTQYF.

This chain uses TRBV2 with TRBJ2-1; TRBD2 aligns across 13 bases. In germline, CDR1 is SNHLY, CDR2 FYNNEI. The CDR3 contains 16 residues. V lost 6 bases and J lost 8; bases outside the gene matches: 10. CDR3 DNA: TGTGCCAGCAGGATACCGGGACTAGCGGGACGGGATGAGCAGTTCTTC. As protein: CASRIPGLAGRDEQFF.

A remark on this clone: Additional DNA sequences in this sample encode the identical CDR3. This chain joins TRBV28 and TRBJ2-7; 11 bases map to TRBD2. This CDR3 is built from 15 residues. The V segment lost 2 bases and the J segment 1 base; nucleotides outside the gene matches: 1. From germline, CDR1 is MDHEN and CDR2 SYDVKM. The CDR3: CASSLRLAGSYEQYF. The DNA of the CDR3 is TGTGCCAGCAGTTTAAGACTAGCGGGATCCTACGAGCAGTACTTC.

This chain connects TRBV19 to TRBJ1-2, with D possibly being TRBD1 (5 bases). V lost 5 bases to trimming and J lost 8 bases, with 15 bases between them. CDR1 is LNHDA and CDR2 is SQIVND in the germline V gene (reference sequence). The CDR3 is 13 amino acids. CDR3 amino acids: CASSPGLLAGYTF. The CDR3 bases are TGTGCCAGTAGTCCGGGACTGCTTGCAGGCTACACCTTC.

This clone was detected only a few times. The gene calls are TRBV18 and TRBJ1-4, with 7 bases matching TRBD1. The CDR3 runs to 13 residues. The junction had 1 base not matched to a gene; V was cut back by 3 bases and J by 6 bases. The germline V gene has CDR1 KGHSH and CDR2 LQKENI. The CDR3 DNA reads TGTGCCAGCTCACCTACAGGGGATGAAAAACTGTTTTTT. Encoded protein: CASSPTGDEKLFF.

Notes on this clone: At the DNA level, this CDR3 is encoded by other sequences in the same sample as well. The gene calls are TRBV5-1 and TRBJ1-1; the match to TRBD1 covers 8 bases. Germline V CDR1 and CDR2: SGHRS, YFSETQ. Trimming cost V 3 bases and J 1 base; bases outside gene matches: 2. The CDR3 has 14 amino acids. The CDR3 DNA is TGCGCCAGCAGCTCTCAGGGGGCGAACACTGAAGCTTTCTTT. It yields the protein CASSSQGANTEAFF.

The rearrangement joins TRBV7-9 to TRBJ2-1; 12 nucleotides line up with TRBD2. The germline V gene encodes CDR1 SEHNR and CDR2 FQNEAQ (reference sequence). There are 15 residues in the CDR3. V was pared by 4 bases and J by 4 bases, with 2 bases of the junction left unmatched. The chain's CDR3 is CASSSGLAGYNEQFF. CDR3 nucleotides: TGTGCCAGCAGCTCGGGACTAGCGGGTTACAATGAGCAGTTCTTC.

In DNA, the CDR3 is TGTGCCTTTAGAGAGGGGGGACTAGCGGATACCTCTTGGGAGCAGTACTTC. Protein product: CAFREGGLADTSWEQYF. This chain links TRBV30 with TRBJ2-7; the match to TRBD2 covers 11 bases. Germline values: CDR1 GTSNPN, CDR2 SVGIG (reference sequence). This CDR3 spans 17 amino acids. V trimming: 7 bases; J trimming: 7 bases; junction bases outside the gene matches: 21.

The rearrangement links TRBV7-2 to TRBJ2-3; TRBD2 aligns across 13 bases. The CDR3 covers 16 residues. J gave up 5 bases and V 5 bases, and 7 bases lay outside the gene matches. Germline V CDR1 and CDR2: SGHTA, FQGNSA. CDR3 bases: TGTGCCAGCAGCCTTACTAGCGGGGGGGCAGGAGATACGCAGTATTTT. This gives the protein CASSLTSGGAGDTQYF.

In regard to this clone: Other DNA sequences of this sample code for an identical CDR3. This rearrangement joins TRBV30 to TRBJ1-2; D is undetermined. Germline V gene sequence: CDR1 GTSNPN, CDR2 SVGIG (reference sequence). V lost 4 bases and J 4 bases, leaving 10 bases between the germline ends. CDR3 length: 12 residues. The chain's CDR3 is CAWTAGLYGYTF. CDR3 nucleotide sequence: TGTGCCTGGACCGCAGGCCTCTATGGCTACACCTTC.

The V call is TRBV2, the J call TRBJ2-1; D is perhaps TRBD1 (5 bases). The CDR3 has 16 amino acids. V was pared by 7 bases and J by 2 bases, with 18 bases between. Germline-derived CDR1 and CDR2 are SNHLY and FYNNEI. The CDR3 spells CASKGGPDRTYNEQFF. In DNA form, the CDR3 reads TGTGCCAGCAAGGGTGGACCCGACAGAACCTACAATGAGCAGTTCTTC.

The table lists this clone with a count of one. The V and J genes are TRBV6-5 and TRBJ2-3, with TRBD2 identical over 14 bases. V shed 8 bases, J shed 7 bases, and the junction held 8 bases outside the gene matches. CDR3 size: 15 residues. Per germline, CDR1 MNHEY and CDR2 SVGAGI. Written as DNA, the CDR3 is TGTGCCAGCGGAAAGACTAGCGGGGGGGCTAATACGCAGTATTTT. This encodes CASGKTSGGANTQYF.

The chain combines TRBV21-1 with TRBJ2-5; TRBD2, as called in the table, went unchecked against the DNA. TRBV21-1 is flagged as a pseudogene. This CDR3 region has 17 residues. The CDR3 region is CASSKGSATSGQETQYF. In DNA form, the CDR3 reads TGTGCCAGCAGCAAAGGGTCAGCGACTAGCGGCCAAGAGACCCAGTACTTC.

The genes are TRBV6-5 and TRBJ1-1; D is uncertain. This CDR3 spans 14 amino acids. CDR1 is MNHEY and CDR2 is SVGAGI in the germline V gene. V lost 4 bases, J lost 3 bases, and 12 bases lay in between. The CDR3 protein is CASSSRGRDTEAFF. In DNA, the CDR3 is TGTGCCAGCAGTTCACGGGGTAGGGACACTGAAGCTTTCTTT.

The chain couples TRBV3-1 (or the pseudogene TRBV3-2) to TRBJ1-2; 7 bases line up with TRBD1. J lost 3 bases, V lost 8 bases, and 6 bases had no gene match. Germline V CDR1 and CDR2: LGHDT, YNNKEL (reference sequence). This CDR3 comprises 13 residues. The CDR3 here is CASSAGGDYGYTF. The CDR3 DNA reads as TGTGCCAGCTCTGCAGGGGGTGACTATGGCTACACCTTC.

The rearrangement uses TRBV5-6 and TRBJ2-7; 8 nucleotides align to TRBD2. With V trimmed by 0 bases and J by 4 bases, 9 bases remained unmatched. The CDR3 runs to 16 residues. The germline CDR1 and CDR2 sequences are SGHDT and YYEEEE. Written as DNA, the CDR3 is TGTGCCAGCAGCTTGGCCCCTGCCAGCGGGGGTTACGAGCAGTACTTC. This encodes CASSLAPASGGYEQYF.

The CDR3 DNA follows: TGTGCCAGCAGCCCCCGTAGCGGGAGAATCAATGAGCAGTTCTTC. Translation: CASSPRSGRINEQFF. The chain links TRBV5-4 to TRBJ2-1; TRBD2 agrees at 9 bases. V was pared by 4 bases and J by 6 bases, with 8 bases of the junction left unmatched. Germline-derived CDR1 and CDR2 are SGHNT and YYREEE (reference sequence). The CDR3 has 15 amino acids. Full variable domain (missing parts from reference TRBV5-4 and TRBJ2-1): ETGVTQSPTHLIKTRGQQVTLRCSSQSGHNTVSWYQQALGQGPQFIFQYYREEENGRGNFPPRFSGLQFPNYSSELNVNALELDDSALYLCASSPRSGRINEQFFGPGTRLTVL.

V is TRBV15 and J is TRBJ1-2; D call uncertain. Germline CDR1 LNHNV, CDR2 YYDKDF (reference sequence). V was pared by 0 bases and J by 3 bases, with 11 bases between. This CDR3 is built from 15 residues. CDR3 sequence: CATSREASADYGYTF. The DNA for the CDR3 is TGTGCCACCAGCAGAGAAGCCTCTGCCGACTATGGCTACACCTTC.

V gene TRBV11-3 combines with J gene TRBJ2-1; D gene unclear. The germline gives CDR1 SGHNT, CDR2 YENEEA. V was trimmed by 3 bases and J by 7 bases, leaving 4 bases between them. This CDR3 is 11 amino acids long. The CDR3 nucleotides are TGTGCCAGCAGCTTCGGGAATGAGCAGTTCTTC. It encodes CASSFGNEQFF.

The genes are TRBV4-1 and TRBJ2-1; D perhaps matches TRBD2 (6 bases). The CDR3 totals 16 residues. Trimming removed 5 bases from V and 6 bases from J, with 20 bases in between. Per germline, CDR1 MGHRA and CDR2 YSYEKL. The DNA of the CDR3 is TGCGCCAGCAGCTCCAAACCGGGACTGGAAACCAATGAGCAGTTCTTC. It encodes CASSSKPGLETNEQFF.